This TCR beta chain was retrieved from a study of CD8+ T cells in alopecia areata. In the study overall: It was oral tofacitinib, at 5 to 10 mg twice daily, that treated patients received. The duration of tofacitinib was 6 to 18 months, with 6 months off drug afterward.

TCR sequencing used cDNA made by reverse transcription of extracted RNA. The repertoire was sequenced with immunoSEQ multiplex PCR; TCRdb's copy has only in-frame clones and lacks some. Of about 140,000 clones in the sample, 45% to 60% are singletons; the top ten hold 0.95% to 1%. Per germline, CDR1 LGHNA and CDR2 YSLEER. The CDR3 is 13 residues long. Trimming took off 1 base at V and 5 bases at J, with 8 bases between the two ends. This chain joins TRBV4-3 and TRBJ1-2, with D uncertain. This clonotype originated in a human donor with alopecia areata. The sample here was CD4+ T cells sorted from blood, taken at week 0. Here the CDR3 reads CASSQAGKYGYTF. The CDR3 bases are TGCGCCAGCAGCCAAGCGGGGAAATATGGCTACACCTTC.